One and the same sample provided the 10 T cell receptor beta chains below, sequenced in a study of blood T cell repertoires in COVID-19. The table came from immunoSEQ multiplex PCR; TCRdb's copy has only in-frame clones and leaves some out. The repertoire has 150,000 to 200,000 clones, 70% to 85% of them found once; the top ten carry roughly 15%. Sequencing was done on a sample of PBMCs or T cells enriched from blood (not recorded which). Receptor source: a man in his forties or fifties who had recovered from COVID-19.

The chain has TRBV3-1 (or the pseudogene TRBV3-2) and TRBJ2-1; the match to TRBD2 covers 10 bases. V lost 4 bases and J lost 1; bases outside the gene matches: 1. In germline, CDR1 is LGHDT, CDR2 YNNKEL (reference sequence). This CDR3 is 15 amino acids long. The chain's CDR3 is CASSLGLASYNEQFF. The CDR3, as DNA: TGTGCCAGCAGCCTGGGACTAGCGTCCTACAATGAGCAGTTCTTC.

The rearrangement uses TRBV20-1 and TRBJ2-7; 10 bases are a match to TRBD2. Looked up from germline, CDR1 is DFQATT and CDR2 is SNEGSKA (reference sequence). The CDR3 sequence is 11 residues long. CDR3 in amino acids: CRTSGAYEQYF. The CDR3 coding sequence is TGCAGAACTAGCGGGGCCTACGAGCAGTACTTC.

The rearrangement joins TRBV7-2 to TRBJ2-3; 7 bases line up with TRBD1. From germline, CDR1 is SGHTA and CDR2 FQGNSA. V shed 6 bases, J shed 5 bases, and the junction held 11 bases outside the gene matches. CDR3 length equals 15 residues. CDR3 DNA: TGTGCCAGCAGTCCCCAGGAACAGGGGAGAGATACGCAGTATTTT. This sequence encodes CASSPQEQGRDTQYF.

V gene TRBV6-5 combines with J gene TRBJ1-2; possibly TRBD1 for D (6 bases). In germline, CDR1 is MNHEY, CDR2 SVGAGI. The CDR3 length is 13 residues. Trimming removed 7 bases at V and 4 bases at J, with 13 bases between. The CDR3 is CASKGQRIYGYTF. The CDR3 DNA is TGTGCCAGCAAAGGACAGCGGATCTATGGCTACACCTTC.

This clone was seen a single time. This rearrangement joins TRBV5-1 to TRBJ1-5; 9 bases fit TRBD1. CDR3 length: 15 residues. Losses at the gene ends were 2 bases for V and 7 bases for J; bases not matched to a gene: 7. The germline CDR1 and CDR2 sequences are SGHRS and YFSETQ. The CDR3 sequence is CASSLSGQGRQPQHF. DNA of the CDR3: TGCGCCAGCAGCTTATCGGGACAGGGAAGGCAGCCCCAGCATTTT.

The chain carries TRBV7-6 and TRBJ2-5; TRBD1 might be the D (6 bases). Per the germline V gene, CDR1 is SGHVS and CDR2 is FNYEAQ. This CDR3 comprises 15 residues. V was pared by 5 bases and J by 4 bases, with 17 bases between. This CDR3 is CASSQRTGIGETQYF. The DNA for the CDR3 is TGTGCCAGCAGCCAGAGAACAGGGATTGGAGAGACCCAGTACTTC.

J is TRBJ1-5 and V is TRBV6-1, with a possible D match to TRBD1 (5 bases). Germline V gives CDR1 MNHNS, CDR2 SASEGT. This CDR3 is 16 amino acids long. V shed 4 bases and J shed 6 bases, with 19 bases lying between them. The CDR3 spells CASSGQAGVYRQPQHF. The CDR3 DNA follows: TGTGCCAGCAGTGGCCAGGCGGGGGTATATCGTCAGCCCCAGCATTTT.

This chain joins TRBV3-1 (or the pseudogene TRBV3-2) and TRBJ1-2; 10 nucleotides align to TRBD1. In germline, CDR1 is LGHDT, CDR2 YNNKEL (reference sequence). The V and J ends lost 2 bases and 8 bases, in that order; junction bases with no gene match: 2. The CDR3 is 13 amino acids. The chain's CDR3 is CASSQRQGAGYTF. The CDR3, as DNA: TGTGCCAGCAGCCAACGACAGGGGGCGGGCTACACCTTC.

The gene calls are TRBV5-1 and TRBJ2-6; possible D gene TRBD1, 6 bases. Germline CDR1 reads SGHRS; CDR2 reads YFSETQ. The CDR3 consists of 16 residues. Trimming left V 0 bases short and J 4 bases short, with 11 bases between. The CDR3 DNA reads TGCGCCAGCAGCTTGGGGACAGTATCCGGGGCCAACGTCCTGACTTTC. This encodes CASSLGTVSGANVLTF.

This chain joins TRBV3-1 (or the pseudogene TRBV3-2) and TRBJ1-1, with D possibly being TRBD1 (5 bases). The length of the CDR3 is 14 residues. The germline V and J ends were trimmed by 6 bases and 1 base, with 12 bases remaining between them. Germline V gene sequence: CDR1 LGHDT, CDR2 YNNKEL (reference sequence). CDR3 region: CASRRSTENTEAFF. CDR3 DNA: TGTGCCAGCAGACGATCGACAGAGAACACTGAAGCTTTCTTT.